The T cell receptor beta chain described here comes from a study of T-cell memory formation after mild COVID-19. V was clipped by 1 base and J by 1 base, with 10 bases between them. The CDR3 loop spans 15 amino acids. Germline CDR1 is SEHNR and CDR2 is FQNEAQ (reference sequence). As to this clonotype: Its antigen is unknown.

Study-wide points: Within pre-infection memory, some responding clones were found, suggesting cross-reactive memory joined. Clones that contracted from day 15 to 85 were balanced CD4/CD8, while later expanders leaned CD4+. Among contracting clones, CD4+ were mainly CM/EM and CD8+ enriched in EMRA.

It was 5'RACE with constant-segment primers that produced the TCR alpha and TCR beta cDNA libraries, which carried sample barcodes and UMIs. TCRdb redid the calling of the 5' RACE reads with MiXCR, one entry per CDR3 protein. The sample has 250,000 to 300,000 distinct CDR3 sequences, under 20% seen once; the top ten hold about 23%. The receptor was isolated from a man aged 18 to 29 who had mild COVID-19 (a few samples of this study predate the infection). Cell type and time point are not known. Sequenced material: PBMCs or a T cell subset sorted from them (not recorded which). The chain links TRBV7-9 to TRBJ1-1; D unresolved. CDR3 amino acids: CASSLGEATNTEAFF. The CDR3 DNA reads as TGTGCCAGCAGCTTAGGGGAGGCGACGAACACTGAAGCTTTCTTT.